This TCR beta chain was recovered during a study of cytomegalovirus exposure and HLA in healthy donors (dated by TCRdb to 2016 to 2017). As for the study more broadly: An earlier analysis of more than 550 of the donors reported 250 to 300 Gb of sequence data and 90 million to 120 million unique TCR beta sequences obtained from 150 million to 200 million T cells. An early release covering 500 to 750 HLA-typed donors comprised 300 to 350 gigabases of sequencing data and 65 million to 100 million unique TCR sequences. The genetic ancestry cluster associated with self-reported Caucasian donors included roughly four fifths of the approximately 430 genotyped donors. The study aimed to test whether cataloging public T cell receptors could reveal signatures of past pathogen exposure. The T cell repertoires of several hundred subjects were profiled by immunosequencing and related to cytomegalovirus serostatus. A separate validation cohort of about 110 different subjects was used in addition to the roughly 640-subject first cohort. High-throughput TCR immunosequencing, statistical association of individual TCRs with disease status, and machine learning were combined to predict cytomegalovirus infection status. To study patterns of TCR occurrence, a later analysis re-analyzed previously published TCR beta repertoires from 600 to 750 donors and added high-resolution HLA genotyping. In the later analysis, no new phenotypic data were used to find candidate immune exposures; instead, reliance was placed on TCR beta sequences and their occurrence across donors. An earlier analysis of 587 of the donors used high-throughput TCR beta sequencing to judge whether each TCR beta V gene segment behaved as functional or pseudogenic. Donor age, sex, ethnicity and CMV serostatus were compiled alongside the repertoire data. A later genetic analysis used genome-wide SNP genotypes for about 60% of the 666 donors, treating that subset as a discovery cohort. Every discovery cohort repertoire had been produced on one sequencing platform. HLA typing included class I and class II loci at four-digit resolution. Typing coverage varied by locus: roughly 629-630 donors for A, B, C, DRB1 and DQB1; more than 500 for DQA1; 606 for DPA1; 400 to 480 for DPB1. About five DR-DQ haplotypes were treated as single units for association and clustering because of strong linkage in the cohort. Among around 400 genotyped donors of the cohort, an average of around 250,000 unique TCR beta nucleotide sequences was sequenced per donor, of which about 20% were non-productive. What the authors observed across the whole study: In an earlier analysis of a few hundred of the donors, most TCR beta V segments were observed in productive rearrangements about 87% or about 30% of the time, broadly matching IMGT annotations. Most TCR sequences were seen in very few donors, while some public TCRs were found in many individuals. In a later genetic analysis, fewer N-insertions in productive TCRs were reported among donors in an Asian-associated ancestry cluster than the approximately 670-donor mean. A later genetic analysis associated a missense DCLRE1C variant with V-gene and J-gene trimming of TCR beta chains, and an independent cohort replicated the association. Because the 87-base-pair reads could not distinguish some IMGT-functional V segments, including TRBV6-2 and TRBV6-3, those segments were excluded. Because HLA typing was missing for some donors at each locus, association tests included only the typed subset. In a later analysis, HLA-associated TCR beta chains showed more clonal expansion and lower generation probabilities than non-associated chains that were equally common. Correlated functional status among segregating V segments might reflect linkage disequilibrium, but an unknown experimental factor could not be ruled out. The authors suggested that the approach could potentially be extended to other disease states and immunological phenotypes. A few of the identified cytomegalovirus-associated TCR beta chains were confirmed in vitro to be specific for cytomegalovirus antigens. A later analysis found that most CMV-associated TCR beta chains appeared HLA-restricted, with HLA associations seemingly driven largely by CMV exposure. When HLA alleles, especially DR and DQ, strongly co-occurred, attributing TCR associations to individual alleles was difficult. According to a later analysis, parvovirus B19, influenza, CMV and Epstein-Barr virus appeared linked to several top co-occurrence clusters. At a false discovery rate of 0.05, a later analysis linked 16,000 or so TCR beta sequences to specific HLA alleles. According to a later analysis, TCR association rates differed among HLA loci, with DRB1 alleles showing the most associated TCRs and HLA-C alleles showing the fewest. Presence/absence analyses assumed roughly uniform sequencing depth across donors, an assumption that may not hold. CMV serostatus was the only immune exposure information available for the cohort. A further reported finding was that TCR beta sequences accurately predicted the HLA-A and HLA-B alleles for most subjects in the first cohort. In the study, 150 to 200 TCR beta chains were listed as associated with cytomegalovirus. The earlier analysis of 587 of the donors excluded 15 to 20 rarely observed V segments, including chromosome 9 orphons, because counts were too low. A group of highly shared sequence variants was considered likely to be a technical artifact of the sequencing pipeline. The cohort was sequenced for TCR beta chains only, and without alpha or paired-chain data the features that could be detected were limited. Cytomegalovirus status was reported to be diagnosed by the classifier with high specificity and sensitivity in both the original and validation cohorts.

As to this clone: The antigen it binds to is not known. Nothing much larger sits one base from this clone, and base qualities are not available.

Library prep was done by the immunoSEQ multiplex PCR assay. For the multiplex PCR, a mixture combining 60 forward primers for TCR Vbeta segments and 13 reverse primers for TCR Jbeta segments was used. Amplification of the CDR3 region of rearranged TCR beta genes was performed with a multiplex PCR assay on genomic DNA. On the Illumina HiSeq System, the amplified TCR beta libraries were sequenced as 87-base-pair reads. Under the source paper's analysis protocol: In a later analysis, roughly 80 million unique TCR beta chains were counted across the approximately 670 repertoires, and approximately 11 million of these chains were shared by at least two donors. Raw reads were error-corrected and collapsed into unique sequences with a nearest-neighbor algorithm that merged closely related sequences to remove PCR and sequencing errors. To assign V, D and J gene segments, CDR3 sequences were aligned to IMGT reference sequences. For a sequence to be retained, a match of at least six nucleotides was required to both a V gene segment and a J gene segment. A rearrangement counted as productive if the CDR3 had no stop codons and remained in frame with V and J, and every other rearrangement counted as non-productive. CDR3 was defined by IMGT convention, running from the second conserved V-encoded cysteine to the conserved J-encoded phenylalanine. The earlier analysis of about 590 of the donors excluded sequences that lacked an unambiguous match to a single V gene segment. An earlier analysis of a few hundred of the donors called V segments functional above 56.7% productive rearrangements and segregating when the between-donor standard deviation exceeded 5%. To diagnose cytomegalovirus status from the catalog of TCR beta chain sequences, a statistical classification framework was built. A later analysis assigned V and J genes by comparing TCR nucleotide sequences with IMGT/GENE-DB human TR gene sequences. The TCRdist pipeline was used in a later analysis to assign CDR3 sequences and most-parsimonious VDJ recombination scenarios. In a later analysis, every TCR beta chain was defined by the combination of its CDR3 amino acid sequence and its V-gene family, and reads without a unique V-gene family were dropped. As a way to deal with suspected cross-contamination and a sequencing artifact, a later analysis dropped roughly 600 nucleotide sequences that were highly shared and had low generation probability. A later analysis calculated a clonal expansion index for each public chain from normalized within-repertoire ranks of inferred template counts. In a later analysis, generation probabilities were computed using a VDJ recombination model fitted to out-of-frame rearrangements, and the results were checked against IGoR. Hypergeometric tests were used in a later analysis to score TCR-TCR, TCR-HLA and TCR-CMV co-occurrence, with a repertoire-size bias correction applied to the TCR pairs. A later analysis estimated false discovery rates by permuting HLA or CMV assignments 20 times. A later analysis grouped co-occurring TCRs with DBSCAN, adding TCRdist sequence similarity when clustering within HLA-allele-positive subsets. Repertoires with fewer than 30,000 or more than 120,000 public chains, plus five repertoires with anomalous nucleotide sharing, were excluded from co-occurrence clustering. TCRdb's version of the immuneACCESS table is confined to in-frame rearrangements and falls short of the full clone set. An unresolved V gene accounts for under half of the shortfall where checked; the remainder is of unknown origin. The DNA gave D and trimming, while V, J and clone size come from that table. The sample table shows about 120,000 clones, and around 10% are seen once. Roughly 3.1% of the sample comes from the top ten.

The cohort comprised some 680 healthy bone marrow donors. Cohort members were all nominally healthy when sampled, although unrecorded immune exposures were likely present. The donor tested CMV seronegative and was one of the 352 seronegative cohort members. A peripheral blood sample was provided by each donor, and peripheral blood mononuclear cells were used for TCR beta sequencing. Genomic DNA extraction from the blood cell samples was performed with the Qiagen DNeasy Blood Extraction Kit. The germline V gene encodes CDR1 SNHLY and CDR2 FYNNEI. V drops 7 bases and J drops 4 bases, leaving 16 bases in between. The CDR3 measures 14 amino acids from cysteine to phenylalanine. Only CDR3 DNA remains: 42 bases, in frame from the first base.

The receptor chain draws on TRBV2 and TRBJ2-5; the D gene is perhaps TRBD2, on 6 matching bases. The TCR was taken from a man aged 30 to 45 in good health and CMV-seronegative. Material: PBMCs. The nucleotide sequence is given as TGTGCCAGCACCGTGCTGGGGGGAGGAGAGACCCAGTACTTC. The translation is CASTVLGGGETQYF. Reference TRBV2 and TRBJ2-5 genes cover what lies past the CDR3, so the full variable domain is EPEVTQTPSHQVTQMGQEVILRCVPISNHLYFYWYRQILGQKVEFLVSFYNNEISEKSEIFDDQFSVERPDGSNFTLKIRSTKLEDSAMYFCASTVLGGGETQYFGPGTRLLVL.